The 15 T cell receptor beta chains presented below share a single source sample, sequenced in a study of T-cell memory formation after mild COVID-19. TCRdb reanalysed the 5' RACE reads using MiXCR and keeps one entry per CDR3 protein. The sample contains 300,000 to 400,000 distinct CDR3 sequences, under 15% of which appear only once. Sequencing was done on a sample of PBMCs or a T cell subset sorted from them (not recorded which). The receptors stem from a man aged 18 to 29 who had mild COVID-19 (a few samples of this study predate the infection). Cell type and time point are not known.

This clonotype was detected only a few times. This chain links TRBV29-1 with TRBJ2-5; the D is unclear. Between the trimmed V and J ends, which lost 4 bases and 0 bases, there was a span of 9 bases. The CDR3 runs 13 residues. From germline, CDR1 is SQVTM and CDR2 ANQGSEA. The CDR3 protein is CSVVPAYQETQYF. CDR3 in DNA: TGCAGCGTTGTGCCTGCGTACCAAGAGACCCAGTACTTC.

This clonotype occurred many times. The rearrangement links TRBV18 to TRBJ1-1; D unclear. CDR1 and CDR2 (germline): KGHSH, LQKENI. The CDR3 has 14 residues. Between the trimmed V and J ends, which lost 6 bases and 6 bases, there was a span of 17 bases. CDR3 DNA: TGTGCCAGCTCGCCCCCTCGGATTTTCGCTGAAGCTTTCTTT. Protein: CASSPPRIFAEAFF.

The chain joins TRBV24-1 to TRBJ2-2; 8 bases agree with TRBD1. Germline CDR1 KGHDR, CDR2 SFDVKD. CDR3 length: 17 residues. V gave up 4 bases and J gave up 0 bases; unmatched junction bases: 6. CDR3 loop: CATSDPGQGPNTGELFF. In DNA form, the CDR3 reads TGTGCCACCAGTGACCCTGGACAGGGCCCGAACACCGGGGAGCTGTTTTTT.

The V call is TRBV20-1, the J call TRBJ1-2; D is uncertain. The CDR3 has 14 residues. Looked up from germline, CDR1 is DFQATT and CDR2 is SNEGSKA (reference sequence). Trimming cost V 5 bases and J 1 base, with 14 bases left between them. CDR3 nucleotide sequence: TGCAGTGCTCCCGACCCATATTATAACTATGGCTACACCTTC. This encodes CSAPDPYYNYGYTF.

This chain links TRBV7-9 with TRBJ1-1, with 12 positions matching TRBD1. The J segment lost 0 bases and the V segment lost 1 base, leaving 6 bases of the junction unmatched. Per germline, CDR1 SEHNR and CDR2 FQNEAQ (reference sequence). The CDR3 is made up of 18 amino acids. The CDR3 DNA reads TGTGCCAGCAGCTTAGTGCGCCGGGACAGGGGGCTGAACACTGAAGCTTTCTTT. Protein product: CASSLVRRDRGLNTEAFF.

This clonotype appeared many times. The V call is TRBV7-6, the J call TRBJ1-1, with a weak D call TRBD1 (6 bases). This CDR3 is 13 amino acids long. CDR1 is SGHVS and CDR2 is FNYEAQ in the germline V gene. Deletions cut 4 bases from V and 3 bases from J, with 9 bases between. In DNA, the CDR3 is TGTGCCAGCAGCTCCCAGGGGTACACTGAAGCTTTCTTT. Its translation is CASSSQGYTEAFF. Drawing the rest from reference TRBV7-6 and TRBJ1-1, the complete variable domain is GAGVSQSPRYKVTKRGQDVALRCDPISGHVSLYWYRQALGQGPEFLTYFNYEAQQDKSGLPNDRFSAERPEGSISTLTIQRTEQRDSAMYRCASSSQGYTEAFFGQGTRLTVV.

In this sample, this clonotype turned up a few times. V gene TRBV12-3 or TRBV12-4 combines with J gene TRBJ2-2; 7 bases are a match to TRBD1. CDR3 size: 15 residues. Trimming removed 3 bases from V and 2 bases from J; junction bases left unmatched: 3. The CDR3: CASSFWDSNTGELFF. CDR3 in DNA: TGTGCCAGCAGTTTCTGGGACAGCAACACCGGGGAGCTGTTTTTT.

This clonotype showed up just a few times. V gene TRBV19 combines with J gene TRBJ2-2; D is perhaps TRBD1 (6 bases). CDR3 size: 18 residues. Trimming stripped 4 bases from V and 4 bases from J, with 22 bases between. Looked up from germline, CDR1 is LNHDA and CDR2 is SQIVND (reference sequence). The CDR3 here is CASSTAPGTPWFTGELFF. CDR3 coding DNA: TGTGCCAGTAGTACAGCACCCGGGACACCCTGGTTCACCGGGGAGCTGTTTTTT.

This clonotype was picked up many times. The CDR3 DNA reads TGTGCCACCAGCAGAGAGTTCACAGACCAGCCCCAGCATTTT. It translates to CATSREFTDQPQHF. The rearrangement uses TRBV15 and TRBJ1-5; D gene uncertain. Trimming pared 0 bases from V and 7 bases from J, leaving 10 bases between. Germline CDR1 and CDR2: LNHNV and YYDKDF (reference sequence). The CDR3 loop spans 14 amino acids.

The chain uses TRBV5-1 and TRBJ2-1, with 14 bases matching TRBD2. This CDR3 comprises 19 residues. Trimming removed 4 bases from V and 0 bases from J; junction bases left unmatched: 9. Germline CDR1 reads SGHRS; CDR2 reads YFSETQ. CDR3 in amino acids: CASSLGLAGGPSSYNEQFF. The CDR3 region has the DNA TGCGCCAGCAGCCTTGGACTAGCGGGGGGACCTAGCTCCTACAATGAGCAGTTCTTC.

This clonotype appeared a few times. The chain couples TRBV7-9 to TRBJ1-1; 8 bases line up with TRBD1. Trimming cost V 5 bases and J 3 bases; bases outside gene matches: 11. The CDR3 has 16 amino acids. Germline V gives CDR1 SEHNR, CDR2 FQNEAQ (reference sequence). DNA for the CDR3: TGTGCCAGCAGCCCCCCCGCGGGACAGGTCTACACTGAAGCTTTCTTT. This sequence encodes CASSPPAGQVYTEAFF.

Only a few counts were recorded for this clonotype. V usage is TRBV7-2 and J usage is TRBJ2-7; TRBD1 might be the D (6 bases). The CDR3 loop spans 13 amino acids. V lost 5 bases and J lost 4, with 12 bases in between. Germline V lookup: CDR1 SGHTA, CDR2 FQGNSA. The DNA for the CDR3 is TGTGCCAGCAGCCCCACAGGGTTGTACGAGCAGTACTTC. Protein sequence: CASSPTGLYEQYF.

The chain links TRBV5-8 to TRBJ1-4; D possibly corresponds to TRBD1 (6 bases). Germline CDR1 is SGHTS and CDR2 is YDEGEE. Trimming pared 4 bases from V and 0 bases from J, leaving 13 bases between. This CDR3 has 16 residues. Here the CDR3 DNA reads TGTGCCAGCAGCAAGGGGGGCCATGCAACTAATGAAAAACTGTTTTTT. This gives the protein CASSKGGHATNEKLFF.

The CDR3 here is CATRRGRGTGELFF. The CDR3 DNA is TGTGCCACCCGTCGAGGGCGGGGTACCGGGGAGCTGTTTTTT. V usage is TRBV15 and J usage is TRBJ2-2; possible D gene TRBD2, 6 bases. There are 14 residues in the CDR3. V gave up 8 bases and J gave up 5 bases, with 15 bases separating them. Germline CDR1 is LNHNV and CDR2 is YYDKDF (reference sequence).

This clonotype has more than one count but fewer than ten. J is TRBJ2-5 and V is TRBV7-9, with D uncertain. Trimming pared 4 bases from V and 1 base from J, leaving 10 bases between. The germline V gene encodes CDR1 SEHNR and CDR2 FQNEAQ (reference sequence). The CDR3 is 14 residues long. CDR3 in DNA: TGTGCCAGCAGCTCGGACCGCCCCCAAGAGACCCAGTACTTC. Translation gives CASSSDRPQETQYF.